This section outlines one T cell receptor beta chain sequence together with its context. Antigen unknown. The source material, RNA transcripts, was used to amplify TCR beta CDR3 regions. HTBI primers were the set used in a first-round RT-PCR of the TCR CDR3. TCRdb recomputed calls from the multiplex PCR reads with MiXCR, one row per CDR3 protein. The data contain 700,000 or so distinct CDR3 sequences, about 16% of them singletons. These data originate in a study of T cells in Graves' hyperthyroidism and ophthalmopathy. If no ophthalmopathy progression occurred within 18 months, Graves' hyperthyroidism was stable. The PBMCs studied were ones that came from 10 ml fresh peripheral blood. The CDR3 runs 14 residues. V lost 1 base, J lost 8 bases, and 1 base stayed unmatched. Notes on the study in general: Separation of ophthalmopathy from stable hyperthyroidism was achieved by a 13 V-J model. The majority of expanded thyroid clonotypes above 0.001 also appeared in blood.

Input material: blood. This sequence joins TRBV12-3 or TRBV12-4 and TRBJ2-4; 11 bases match TRBD1. This receptor was taken from a man between 18 and 35 years old with Graves' hyperthyroidism. The CDR3 is CASSLEDRGHIQYF. In DNA form, the CDR3 reads TGTGCCAGCAGTTTAGAGGACAGGGGGCACATTCAGTACTTC.